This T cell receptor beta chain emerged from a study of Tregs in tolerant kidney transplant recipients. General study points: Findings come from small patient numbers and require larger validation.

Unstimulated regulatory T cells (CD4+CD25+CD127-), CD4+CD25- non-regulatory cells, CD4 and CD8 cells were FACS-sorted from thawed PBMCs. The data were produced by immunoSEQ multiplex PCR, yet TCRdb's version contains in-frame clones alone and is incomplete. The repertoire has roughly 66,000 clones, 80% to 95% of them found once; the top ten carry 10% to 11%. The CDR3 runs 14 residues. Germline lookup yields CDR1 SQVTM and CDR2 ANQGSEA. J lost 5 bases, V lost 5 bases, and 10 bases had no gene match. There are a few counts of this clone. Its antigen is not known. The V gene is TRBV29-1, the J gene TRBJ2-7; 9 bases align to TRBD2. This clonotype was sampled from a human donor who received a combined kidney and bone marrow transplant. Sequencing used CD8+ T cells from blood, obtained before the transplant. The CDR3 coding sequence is TGCAGCGTTTATGCTAGCGGGGTAACAGACGAGCAGTACTTC. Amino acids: CSVYASGVTDEQYF.